These T cell receptor beta chains were read from a single sample in a study of blood T cell repertoires in COVID-19. Libraries were prepared by immunoSEQ multiplex PCR; TCRdb keeps only in-frame clonotypes and omits some of them. The sample shows 200,000 to 250,000 clones, 85% to 90% of them seen only once. The sequenced material came from peripheral blood. These receptors were collected from a young man with COVID-19, enrolled during active disease. CDR3s include the opening cysteine and the closing phenylalanine or tryptophan. Each record gives: V gene, D gene, clone size, J gene, CDR3 protein, CDR3 DNA. D genes are given only for firm matches. Not all rows give a size; the values are once, few, many and, for expanded clones, a class.

V gene: TRBV16; D gene: -; clone size: -; J gene: TRBJ1-2; CDR3 protein: CASSQSGATSNTF; CDR3 DNA: TGTGCCAGCAGCCAATCGGGCGCCACAAGTAACACCTTC
V gene: TRBV19; D gene: -; clone size: few; J gene: TRBJ1-1; CDR3 protein: CASSTQGLVTEAFF; CDR3 DNA: TGTGCCAGTAGTACTCAGGGGTTGGTCACTGAAGCTTTCTTT
V gene: TRBV19; D gene: -; clone size: -; J gene: TRBJ1-2; CDR3 protein: CASSIRRPYGYTF; CDR3 DNA: TGTGCCAGTAGTATCCGGCGGCCCTATGGCTACACCTTC
V gene: TRBV27; D gene: -; clone size: -; J gene: TRBJ1-1; CDR3 protein: CASSLSGQEAFF; CDR3 DNA: TGTGCCAGCAGTTTATCGGGGCAGGAAGCTTTCTTT
V gene: TRBV7-9; D gene: -; clone size: -; J gene: TRBJ2-7; CDR3 protein: CASSLRGAPYEQYF; CDR3 DNA: TGTGCCAGCAGCTTACGGGGGGCCCCCTACGAGCAGTACTTC
V gene: TRBV28; D gene: TRBD2; clone size: -; J gene: TRBJ2-1; CDR3 protein: CASPPRAGVYNEQFF; CDR3 DNA: TGTGCCAGCCCCCCGAGGGCGGGAGTATACAATGAGCAGTTCTTC
V gene: TRBV19; D gene: TRBD1; clone size: -; J gene: TRBJ2-5; CDR3 protein: CAIGQGETQYF; CDR3 DNA: TGTGCCATTGGACAGGGGGAGACCCAGTACTTC
V gene: TRBV30; D gene: -; clone size: -; J gene: TRBJ1-5; CDR3 protein: CAWSVRGYQPQHF; CDR3 DNA: TGTGCCTGGAGTGTACGAGGGTATCAGCCCCAGCATTTT
V gene: TRBV6-5; D gene: -; clone size: once; J gene: TRBJ1-1; CDR3 protein: CASTGRGFEAFF; CDR3 DNA: TGTGCCAGCACCGGGCGGGGTTTCGAGGCTTTCTTT
V gene: TRBV7-8; D gene: -; clone size: -; J gene: TRBJ2-7; CDR3 protein: CASSLNRVDYEQYF; CDR3 DNA: TGTGCCAGCAGCTTGAACAGGGTGGATTACGAGCAGTACTTC
V gene: TRBV12-3/TRBV12-4; D gene: -; clone size: few; J gene: TRBJ1-2; CDR3 protein: CASSSPGGDGYTF; CDR3 DNA: TGTGCCAGCAGTTCTCCTGGGGGCGATGGCTACACCTTC
V gene: TRBV7-9; D gene: -; clone size: -; J gene: TRBJ1-1; CDR3 protein: CASSLGGARSTEAFF; CDR3 DNA: TGTGCCAGCAGCCTTGGAGGGGCGCGGAGCACTGAAGCTTTCTTT
V gene: TRBV10-3; D gene: -; clone size: -; J gene: TRBJ2-5; CDR3 protein: CAISESVRETQYF; CDR3 DNA: TGTGCCATCAGTGAATCTGTCCGGGAGACCCAGTACTTC
V gene: TRBV7-2; D gene: TRBD1; clone size: -; J gene: TRBJ2-7; CDR3 protein: CASSPHGTGIYEQYF; CDR3 DNA: TGTGCCAGCAGCCCACACGGGACAGGGATCTACGAGCAGTACTTC
V gene: TRBV19; D gene: -; clone size: -; J gene: TRBJ1-3; CDR3 protein: CAVQAGKSGNTIYF; CDR3 DNA: TGTGCCGTACAGGCGGGAAAGTCTGGAAACACCATATATTTT
V gene: TRBV18; D gene: TRBD2; clone size: -; J gene: TRBJ2-1; CDR3 protein: CASSSGTSGRGEQFF; CDR3 DNA: TGTGCCAGCTCGTCCGGGACTAGCGGGAGGGGTGAGCAGTTCTTC
V gene: TRBV27; D gene: -; clone size: -; J gene: TRBJ1-5; CDR3 protein: CASSLRGKNRLNQPQHF; CDR3 DNA: TGTGCCAGCAGTTTAAGAGGTAAGAACCGCCTCAATCAGCCCCAGCATTTT
V gene: TRBV7-9; D gene: TRBD1; clone size: -; J gene: TRBJ2-1; CDR3 protein: CASSPRPGQNYNEQFF; CDR3 DNA: TGTGCCAGCAGCCCCCGCCCGGGACAGAACTACAATGAGCAGTTCTTC
V gene: TRBV2; D gene: -; clone size: -; J gene: TRBJ1-2; CDR3 protein: CASSEQGLDGYTF; CDR3 DNA: TGTGCCAGCAGTGAGCAGGGCCTAGACGGCTACACCTTC
V gene: TRBV6-5; D gene: TRBD2; clone size: -; J gene: TRBJ2-7; CDR3 protein: CASSYSSGGSSYEQYF; CDR3 DNA: TGTGCCAGCAGTTACTCGTCGGGGGGTAGCTCCTACGAGCAGTACTTC
V gene: TRBV28; D gene: TRBD2; clone size: -; J gene: TRBJ2-3; CDR3 protein: CASSSGGRVADTQYF; CDR3 DNA: TGTGCCAGCAGTTCAGGCGGGAGGGTCGCAGATACGCAGTATTTT
V gene: TRBV27; D gene: -; clone size: -; J gene: TRBJ2-2; CDR3 protein: CASSLRLVRSGELFF; CDR3 DNA: TGTGCCAGCAGTTTGCGACTAGTACGGAGCGGGGAGCTGTTTTTT
V gene: TRBV13; D gene: -; clone size: few; J gene: TRBJ2-7; CDR3 protein: CASSPRFLSSYEQYF; CDR3 DNA: TGTGCCAGCAGCCCCCGGTTCCTGAGCTCCTACGAGCAGTACTTC
V gene: TRBV5-1; D gene: TRBD1; clone size: -; J gene: TRBJ1-1; CDR3 protein: CASSVRTGNTEAFF; CDR3 DNA: TGCGCCAGCAGCGTTCGGACAGGCAACACTGAAGCTTTCTTT
V gene: TRBV3-1/TRBV3-2; D gene: TRBD2; clone size: -; J gene: TRBJ2-5; CDR3 protein: CASSQSGTSGWEETQYF; CDR3 DNA: TGTGCCAGCAGCCAGAGTGGGACTAGCGGATGGGAAGAGACCCAGTACTTC
V gene: TRBV18; D gene: -; clone size: -; J gene: TRBJ1-2; CDR3 protein: CASSHAQGTGYTF; CDR3 DNA: TGTGCCAGCTCACACGCACAGGGTACTGGCTACACCTTC
V gene: TRBV28; D gene: -; clone size: -; J gene: TRBJ1-1; CDR3 protein: CASSLTGTEAFF; CDR3 DNA: TGTGCCAGCAGTTTGACAGGCACTGAAGCTTTCTTT
V gene: TRBV9; D gene: TRBD2; clone size: -; J gene: TRBJ2-5; CDR3 protein: CASSVSALGGRVNQETQYF; CDR3 DNA: TGTGCCAGCAGCGTTTCGGCTTTAGGCGGGAGGGTAAATCAAGAGACCCAGTACTTC
V gene: TRBV6-5; D gene: -; clone size: -; J gene: TRBJ2-5; CDR3 protein: CASSHTWTEETQYF; CDR3 DNA: TGTGCCAGCAGCCACACCTGGACAGAAGAGACCCAGTACTTC
V gene: TRBV18; D gene: TRBD1; clone size: -; J gene: TRBJ1-1; CDR3 protein: CASSPDRENTEAFF; CDR3 DNA: TGTGCCAGCTCACCAGACAGGGAGAACACTGAAGCTTTCTTT
V gene: TRBV7-2; D gene: TRBD1; clone size: -; J gene: TRBJ2-7; CDR3 protein: CASSLPRQGASYEQYF; CDR3 DNA: TGTGCCAGCAGCCTACCGCGACAGGGGGCCTCCTACGAGCAGTACTTC
V gene: TRBV23-1; D gene: TRBD1; clone size: -; J gene: TRBJ2-1; CDR3 protein: CASSQSGQSSYNEQFF; CDR3 DNA: TGCGCCAGCAGTCAATCGGGACAGAGCTCCTACAATGAGCAGTTCTTC
V gene: TRBV27; D gene: -; clone size: -; J gene: TRBJ1-2; CDR3 protein: CASSLLGRENYGYTF; CDR3 DNA: TGTGCCAGCAGTTTACTGGGCAGGGAAAACTATGGCTACACCTTC
V gene: TRBV4-3; D gene: TRBD1; clone size: few; J gene: TRBJ1-2; CDR3 protein: CASSPGQGNYGYTF; CDR3 DNA: TGCGCCAGCAGCCCCGGACAGGGGAACTATGGCTACACCTTC
V gene: TRBV18; D gene: TRBD1; clone size: -; J gene: TRBJ2-7; CDR3 protein: CASSPRTGLSSYEQYF; CDR3 DNA: TGTGCCAGCTCCCCTAGGACAGGGCTGAGCTCCTACGAGCAGTACTTC
V gene: TRBV5-1; D gene: -; clone size: -; J gene: TRBJ2-2; CDR3 protein: CASSPPQGGAGELFF; CDR3 DNA: TGCGCCAGCAGCCCGCCACAGGGTGGAGCCGGGGAGCTGTTTTTT
V gene: TRBV30; D gene: TRBD2; clone size: -; J gene: TRBJ2-1; CDR3 protein: CAWSVQGGRRNEQFF; CDR3 DNA: TGTGCCTGGAGTGTACAGGGCGGGAGGCGTAATGAGCAGTTCTTC
V gene: TRBV19; D gene: TRBD1; clone size: -; J gene: TRBJ1-2; CDR3 protein: CASWTGFPYGYTF; CDR3 DNA: TGTGCCAGCTGGACAGGGTTTCCCTATGGCTACACCTTC
V gene: TRBV30; D gene: TRBD2; clone size: -; J gene: TRBJ2-7; CDR3 protein: CAWSEISGRALRYEQYF; CDR3 DNA: TGTGCCTGGAGTGAGATTAGCGGGAGGGCCTTAAGGTACGAGCAGTACTTC
V gene: TRBV7-7; D gene: TRBD1; clone size: -; J gene: TRBJ2-2; CDR3 protein: CASSRTGTVAGELFF; CDR3 DNA: TGTGCCAGCAGCCGAACCGGGACAGTTGCCGGGGAGCTGTTTTTT
V gene: TRBV5-5; D gene: -; clone size: once; J gene: TRBJ1-2; CDR3 protein: CASRRQNYGYTF; CDR3 DNA: TGTGCCAGTCGCAGACAGAACTATGGCTACACCTTC
V gene: TRBV4-2; D gene: TRBD1; clone size: -; J gene: TRBJ1-2; CDR3 protein: CASSQDGGPGQGFLYGYTF; CDR3 DNA: TGTGCCAGCAGCCAAGATGGGGGTCCGGGACAGGGGTTCCTATATGGCTACACCTTC
V gene: TRBV5-1; D gene: TRBD1; clone size: -; J gene: TRBJ1-1; CDR3 protein: CASTNSPGQTNEAFF; CDR3 DNA: TGCGCCAGCACCAACTCCCCGGGACAGACCAATGAAGCTTTCTTT
V gene: TRBV28; D gene: -; clone size: few; J gene: TRBJ2-2; CDR3 protein: CASSRRVESGELFF; CDR3 DNA: TGTGCCAGCAGTCGCAGGGTAGAATCCGGGGAGCTGTTTTTT
V gene: TRBV5-4; D gene: -; clone size: once; J gene: TRBJ2-3; CDR3 protein: CASSLRTDTQYF; CDR3 DNA: TGTGCCAGCAGCCTTCGCACAGATACGCAGTATTTT
V gene: TRBV7-2; D gene: -; clone size: -; J gene: TRBJ2-3; CDR3 protein: CASTIVSTDTQYF; CDR3 DNA: TGTGCCAGCACCATAGTGAGCACAGATACGCAGTATTTT
V gene: TRBV6-5; D gene: -; clone size: -; J gene: TRBJ1-1; CDR3 protein: CASSKNTEAFF; CDR3 DNA: TGTGCCAGCAGCAAGAACACTGAAGCTTTCTTT
V gene: TRBV28; D gene: TRBD1; clone size: -; J gene: TRBJ1-6; CDR3 protein: CASSFPGGQNSPLHF; CDR3 DNA: TGTGCCAGCAGTTTCCCAGGGGGGCAGAATTCACCCCTCCACTTT
V gene: TRBV29-1; D gene: TRBD1; clone size: -; J gene: TRBJ1-4; CDR3 protein: CSALDRVEKLFF; CDR3 DNA: TGCAGCGCCCTGGACAGGGTTGAAAAACTGTTTTTT
V gene: TRBV12-3/TRBV12-4; D gene: -; clone size: -; J gene: TRBJ1-2; CDR3 protein: CASSPTGYYGYTF; CDR3 DNA: TGTGCCAGCAGCCCAACAGGGTATTATGGCTACACCTTC